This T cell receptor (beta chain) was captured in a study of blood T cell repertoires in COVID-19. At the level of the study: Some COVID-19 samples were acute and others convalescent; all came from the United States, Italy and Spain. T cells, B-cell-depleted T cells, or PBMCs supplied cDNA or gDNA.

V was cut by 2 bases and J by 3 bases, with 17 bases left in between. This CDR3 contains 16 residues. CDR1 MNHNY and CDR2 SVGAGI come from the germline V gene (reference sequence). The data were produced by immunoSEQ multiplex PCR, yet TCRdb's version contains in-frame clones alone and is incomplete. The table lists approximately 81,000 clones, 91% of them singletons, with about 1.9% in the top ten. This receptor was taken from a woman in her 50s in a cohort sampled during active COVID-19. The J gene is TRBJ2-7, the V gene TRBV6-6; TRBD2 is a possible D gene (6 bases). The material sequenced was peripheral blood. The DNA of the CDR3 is TGTGCCAGCAGTTACACCCGGGTGGGGGGTCGCTACGAGCAGTACTTC. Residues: CASSYTRVGGRYEQYF.